The 10 T cell receptor beta chains in this list originate from one sample, sequenced in a study of Graves' ophthalmopathy and Graves' hyperthyroidism. As the template, RNA transcripts were used to amplify TCR beta CDR3 regions. RT-PCR in the first round used HTBI primers; a second-round multiplex PCR followed. MiXCR, applied by TCRdb to the multiplex PCR reads, yields one record per CDR3 protein. The data show about 420,000 distinct CDR3 sequences, more than 20% seen once. Sequencing was done on a sample of peripheral blood. The receptors were gathered from a woman younger than 35 with stable Graves' hyperthyroidism.

This chain links TRBV6-2 or TRBV6-3 with TRBJ1-3; D remains ambiguous. From germline, CDR1 is MNHEY and CDR2 SVGEGT. There are 17 residues in the CDR3. The V end was cut by 0 bases, the J end by 8 bases, with 20 bases between. CDR3 bases: TGTGCCAGCAGTTACTCGATGTTACTGGGCGACTTGGACACCATATATTTT. This gives the protein CASSYSMLLGDLDTIYF.

This clonotype came up many times. The chain is built from TRBV6-5 and TRBJ2-5, with D hard to call. The ends were cut back, 2 bases at V and 7 bases at J, with 17 bases in the middle. The CDR3 length is 15 residues. Germline V gene data show CDR1 as MNHEY and CDR2 as SVGAGI. The CDR3 DNA reads TGTGCCAGCAGTTACAAGGCAGGTTTAGCAGGGACCCAGTACTTC. This gives the protein CASSYKAGLAGTQYF.

The table lists this clonotype with many counts. The V and J genes are TRBV7-9 and TRBJ2-7; 9 bases are a match to TRBD2. With 3 bases clipped from V and 5 bases from J, the junction kept 5 bases outside the gene matches. CDR3 length: 14 residues. CDR1 and CDR2 from the germline V gene are SEHNR and FQNEAQ (reference sequence). The CDR3 protein is CASSFQREDHEQYF. The CDR3 coding sequence is TGTGCCAGCAGCTTCCAGCGGGAGGACCACGAGCAGTACTTC.

This clonotype showed up just once. The chain recombines TRBV12-3 or TRBV12-4 with TRBJ1-5; D remains unclear. Trimming pared 5 bases from V and 1 base from J, leaving 15 bases between. There are 16 residues in the CDR3. CDR3 residues: CASSPSQIHSNQPQHF. The CDR3 region has the DNA TGTGCCAGCAGTCCCTCACAGATCCACAGCAATCAGCCCCAGCATTTT.

The rearrangement uses TRBV18 and TRBJ1-3; 7 bases are a match to TRBD1. The length of the CDR3 is 14 residues. Unmatched junction bases numbered 5, after V lost 5 bases and J lost 4 bases. In germline, CDR1 is KGHSH, CDR2 LQKENI. The CDR3 is CASSSTGSGNTIYF. The DNA of the CDR3 is TGTGCCAGCTCATCGACAGGGTCGGGAAACACCATATATTTT.

This clonotype was seen many times. The chain carries TRBV11-2 and TRBJ1-2, with a weak D call TRBD1 (5 bases). Germline CDR1 reads SGHAT; CDR2 reads FQNNGV. The CDR3 is made up of 13 amino acids. Trimming left V 5 bases short and J 4 bases short, with 11 bases between. CDR3 amino acids: CASSPGPSYGYTF. DNA for the CDR3: TGTGCCAGCAGCCCGGGACCGAGCTATGGCTACACCTTC.

This clonotype occurred many times. The gene calls are TRBV14 and TRBJ2-2; D not certain. CDR3 length: 12 amino acids. From germline, CDR1 is SGHDN and CDR2 FVKESK. The ends were cut back, 2 bases at V and 7 bases at J, with 5 bases in the middle. CDR3 sequence reads: CASSQMFGELFF. The CDR3 DNA reads as TGTGCCAGCAGCCAAATGTTCGGGGAGCTGTTTTTT.

The chain carries TRBV6-5 and TRBJ2-5; 7 bases are a match to TRBD1. The CDR3 consists of 15 residues. The ends lost 1 base at V and 5 bases at J; junction bases unmatched: 7. Germline V CDR1 and CDR2: MNHEY, SVGAGI. The CDR3 protein is CASSYFGQDRETQYF. The CDR3 coding sequence is TGTGCCAGCAGTTACTTCGGACAGGATCGGGAGACCCAGTACTTC.

The table lists this clonotype with a few counts. J is TRBJ2-7 and V is TRBV6-5; TRBD1 or TRBD2 may be the D gene (5 bases each). CDR1 is MNHEY and CDR2 is SVGAGI in the germline V gene. Trimming left V 4 bases short and J 5 bases short, with 18 bases between. CDR3 length: 15 residues. The chain's CDR3 is CASSSRGRGNHEQYF. The CDR3 DNA follows: TGTGCCAGCAGTTCCCGGGGAAGGGGAAACCACGAGCAGTACTTC.

This clonotype has ten or more counts. The chain uses TRBV28 and TRBJ1-2, with a possible D match to TRBD1 (5 bases). The ends were cut back, 7 bases at V and 4 bases at J, with 25 bases in the middle. Germline V gene lookup returns CDR1 MDHEN and CDR2 SYDVKM. The CDR3 length is 17 residues. CDR3 protein: CASTAFIQGTTRYGYTF. CDR3 in DNA: TGTGCCAGCACCGCTTTTATTCAGGGAACAACACGCTATGGCTACACCTTC.